One and the same sample provided the 32 T cell receptor beta chains below, sequenced in a study of identical twins (dated by TCRdb to the mid-2010s). Libraries were built with 5' RACE. The data were produced on an Illumina HiSeq 2000. The raw public data were reprocessed by TCRdb itself: fastp quality trimming at Q25, MiXCR clonotype calling, in-frame beta chains only. CDR3 protein duplicates are merged, each entry listing the most common genes and DNA. In this sample the table shows 250,000 to 350,000 distinct CDR3 sequences, over 8.5% of which occur a single time. Approximately 6.6% of the sample is taken by the ten largest. The same data also contributed to another study, on yellow fever vaccine responses in identical twins.

Sequencing was carried out using CD8+ T cells sorted from blood. The receptors stem from a woman under 30 in good health.

The chain employs TRBV4-3 and TRBJ2-5; perhaps TRBD2 as D (6 bases). With 1 base removed from V and 9 bases from J, the gap between germline ends came to 18 bases. CDR3 size: 15 residues. Germline assignment: CDR1 LGHNA and CDR2 YSLEER. For the CDR3, the DNA is TGCGCCAGCAGCCAAGCCCGGGACTGGCAGGCGGCCCAGTACTTC. Amino acid sequence: CASSQARDWQAAQYF.

The chain recombines TRBV9 with TRBJ2-7, with TRBD2 matching over 10 bases. CDR3 size: 16 residues. J was trimmed by 2 bases and V by 0 bases; bases with no gene match: 5. The germline V gene has CDR1 SGDLS and CDR2 YYNGEE. CDR3 coding DNA: TGTGCCAGCAGCGTAGGCCCAGCGGGGGGGACCTACGAGCAGTACTTC. This translates into CASSVGPAGGTYEQYF.

The rearrangement uses TRBV5-1 and TRBJ2-5; 7 bases match TRBD1. This CDR3 region has 19 residues. Germline CDR1 SGHRS, CDR2 YFSETQ. The V segment lost 1 base and the J segment 4 bases; nucleotides outside the gene matches: 19. This CDR3 reads CASSLNDRVLETVGETQYF. CDR3 bases: TGCGCCAGCAGCTTGAACGACAGGGTCTTGGAAACGGTCGGAGAGACCCAGTACTTC.

About this clonotype itself: A read error may account for a junction end that differs from germline. V gene TRBV7-8 combines with J gene TRBJ2-1; D remains unclear. Germline assignment: CDR1 SGHVS and CDR2 FQNEAQ. The CDR3 is 18 amino acids. The CDR3 nucleotides are TGTGCCAGCAGCCCACTCCCGCGGACCGTCAGCTCCTACAATGACCAGTTCTTC. Protein sequence: CASSPLPRTVSSYNDQFF.

In its sample, this clonotype was seen many times. The V and J genes are TRBV4-2 and TRBJ2-3; TRBD2 matches 16 bases. This CDR3 has 18 amino acids. Germline CDR1 is LGHNA and CDR2 is YNFKEQ. The V and J ends lost 1 base and 4 bases, in that order; junction bases with no gene match: 5. The CDR3 bases are TGTGCCAGCAGCCAAGGGGGGACTAGCGGGGGGGATGCAGATACGCAGTATTTT. Encoded protein: CASSQGGTSGGDADTQYF.

This clonotype occurred a few times. The V and J genes are TRBV2 and TRBJ2-7, with 7 bases identical to TRBD1. The CDR3 sequence is 15 residues long. The V segment lost 4 bases and the J segment 4 bases; nucleotides outside the gene matches: 10. Germline CDR1 reads SNHLY; CDR2 reads FYNNEI. The CDR3 DNA follows: TGTGCCAGCAGTGGAGTTTGGACAGGTCAATACGAGCAGTACTTC. Amino acid sequence: CASSGVWTGQYEQYF. Complete variable domain (other parts from reference TRBV2 and TRBJ2-7): EPEVTQTPSHQVTQMGQEVILRCVPISNHLYFYWYRQILGQKVEFLVSFYNNEISEKSEIFDDQFSVERPDGSNFTLKIRSTKLEDSAMYFCASSGVWTGQYEQYFGPGTRLTVT.

This rearrangement joins TRBV5-1 to TRBJ1-2; D is perhaps TRBD1 (6 bases). The CDR3 covers 15 residues. Deletions cut 0 bases from V and 4 bases from J, with 13 bases between. The germline gives CDR1 SGHRS, CDR2 YFSETQ. CDR3 protein: CASSLAMGGGYGYTF. The CDR3 nucleotides are TGCGCCAGCAGCTTGGCCATGGGGGGCGGCTATGGCTACACCTTC.

The chain uses TRBV7-8 and TRBJ2-5, with D maybe TRBD2 (5 bases). The CDR3 consists of 16 residues. Trimming took 2 bases from V and 1 from J, leaving 14 bases between them. Germline CDR1 reads SGHVS; CDR2 reads FQNEAQ. CDR3: CASSLYVVGGQETQYF. Written as DNA, the CDR3 is TGTGCCAGCAGCTTATACGTAGTCGGAGGCCAAGAGACCCAGTACTTC.

The chain combines TRBV6-1 with TRBJ2-5, with D perhaps TRBD1 (7 bases). This CDR3 has 14 residues. V dropped 6 bases and J dropped 4 bases, with 15 bases sitting between them. Germline V CDR1 and CDR2: MNHNS, SASEGT. CDR3 nucleotides: TGTGCCAGCAGAAGGGAGGACAGGCGAGAGACCCAGTACTTC. As protein: CASRREDRRETQYF.

J is TRBJ2-7 and V is TRBV30; no definite D call. Trimming pared 1 base from V and 0 bases from J, leaving 4 bases between. Germline CDR1 and CDR2: GTSNPN and SVGIG (reference sequence). The CDR3 extends over 12 amino acids. This CDR3 is CAWSEASYEQYF. The CDR3 DNA reads as TGTGCCTGGAGTGAGGCCTCCTACGAGCAGTACTTC.

This clonotype was observed a few times. The rearrangement links TRBV18 to TRBJ1-4; weak D call: TRBD1 (5 bases). V gave up 6 bases and J gave up 3 bases, with 11 bases separating them. The CDR3 has 14 amino acids. Germline V gene sequence: CDR1 KGHSH, CDR2 LQKENI. The CDR3 DNA sequence: TGTGCCAGCTCCCTCGGGACGTCTAATGAAAAACTGTTTTTT. As protein: CASSLGTSNEKLFF.

The V gene is TRBV18, the J gene TRBJ2-1, with D perhaps matching TRBD2 (6 bases). The V end was cut by 2 bases, the J end by 2 bases, with 13 bases between. The CDR3 length is 16 residues. The V gene's germline CDR1 is KGHSH and CDR2 LQKENI. The CDR3 protein is CASSPIQSGPYNEQFF. The CDR3, as DNA: TGTGCCAGCTCACCAATACAAAGCGGGCCCTACAATGAGCAGTTCTTC. The entire variable domain, with the rest obtained from reference TRBV18 and TRBJ2-1, is as follows: NAGVMQNPRHLVRRRGQEARLRCSPMKGHSHVYWYRQLPEEGLKFMVYLQKENIIDESGMPKERFSAEFPKEGPSILRIQQVVRGDSAAYFCASSPIQSGPYNEQFFGPGTRLTVL.

In this sample, this clonotype turned up a few times. V gene TRBV11-1 combines with J gene TRBJ2-7; D possibly matches TRBD1 or TRBD2 (5 bases each). Trimming left V 5 bases short and J 3 bases short, with 32 bases between. This CDR3 has 20 amino acids. Germline values: CDR1 SGHAT, CDR2 FQDESV (reference sequence). Here the CDR3 reads CASSPKGMAGPDGTYYEQYF. Written as DNA, the CDR3 is TGTGCCAGCAGCCCTAAGGGGATGGCAGGACCAGATGGGACCTACTACGAGCAGTACTTC.

The chain joins TRBV4-3 to TRBJ2-7; TRBD2 matches at 11 bases. The CDR3 runs 18 residues. J gave up 0 bases and V 0 bases, and 7 bases lay outside the gene matches. CDR1 is LGHNA and CDR2 is YSLEER in the germline V gene. This CDR3 is CASSQETSGGFSSYEQYF. Here the CDR3 DNA reads TGCGCCAGCAGCCAAGAAACTAGCGGGGGATTCAGCTCCTACGAGCAGTACTTC.

The rearrangement joins TRBV27 to TRBJ2-3; D unclear. This CDR3 has 17 residues. CDR1 and CDR2 from the germline V gene are MNHEY and SMNVEV (reference sequence). Trimming took off 3 bases at V and 4 bases at J, with 20 bases between the two ends. Here the CDR3 DNA reads TGTGCCAGCAGTTTTATGTCCGGCCGTCCTAGGGCAGATACGCAGTATTTT. Translation gives CASSFMSGRPRADTQYF.

This clonotype was found many times. The chain joins TRBV6-2 or TRBV6-3 to TRBJ1-1; TRBD1 matches at 7 bases. CDR3 length: 18 amino acids. In germline, CDR1 is MNHEY, CDR2 SVGEGT. V gave up 7 bases and J gave up 3 bases; unmatched junction bases: 20. In nucleotides, the CDR3 is TGTGCCAGCACTGATAGGCTCCGGGACAGCCTTAGGGACACTGAAGCTTTCTTT. Protein product: CASTDRLRDSLRDTEAFF.

The J gene is TRBJ2-1, the V gene TRBV3-1; the D gene is possibly TRBD2 (5 bases). The CDR3 is 13 residues long. V lost 5 bases to trimming and J lost 5 bases, with 10 bases between them. Germline CDR1 is LGHDT and CDR2 is YNNKEL (reference sequence). CDR3 residues: CASSNGINNEQFF. The CDR3 DNA is TGTGCCAGCAGCAACGGGATTAACAATGAGCAGTTCTTC.

This clonotype turned up a few times. J is TRBJ2-5 and V is TRBV10-3; tentatively, D is TRBD2 (6 bases). This CDR3 spans 14 amino acids. Germline V lookup: CDR1 ENHRY, CDR2 SYGVKD. The V end was cut by 10 bases, the J end by 1 base, with 16 bases between. This CDR3 is CATFPGGSQETQYF. The CDR3 DNA reads TGTGCCACCTTTCCTGGGGGGAGCCAAGAGACCCAGTACTTC.

Worth noting for this clonotype: Because it lacks the conserved phenylalanine or tryptophan at the end, this CDR3 is likely a read error. This chain uses TRBV11-2 with TRBJ2-3, with no clear D. Germline V gives CDR1 SGHAT, CDR2 FQNNGV. The CDR3 consists of 14 residues. V was shortened by 3 bases and J by 2 bases, with 9 bases between the two germline ends. The CDR3, as DNA: TGTGCCAGCAGCTTGGCCACCCTCACAGATACGCAGTATTAT. Translation gives CASSLATLTDTQYY.

This clonotype was counted at least ten times. The rearrangement uses TRBV20-1 and TRBJ1-1, with no clear D. V shed 0 bases and J shed 0 bases, with 11 bases lying between them. The CDR3 is 15 residues long. Germline V lookup: CDR1 DFQATT, CDR2 SNEGSKA (reference sequence). The CDR3 coding sequence is TGCAGTGCTAGAGATACAGAGGAGATGAACACTGAAGCTTTCTTT. Amino acid sequence: CSARDTEEMNTEAFF.

This clonotype was counted at least ten times. The chain carries TRBV7-2 and TRBJ2-3; no clear D. Trimming pared 2 bases from V and 5 bases from J, leaving 11 bases between. Germline values: CDR1 SGHTA, CDR2 FQGNSA. The CDR3 has 14 residues. CDR3 amino acids: CASSLLLVEDTQYF. The DNA of the CDR3 is TGTGCCAGCAGCTTATTGCTAGTCGAAGATACGCAGTATTTT.

The J gene is TRBJ2-2, the V gene TRBV29-1; D not resolved. Germline V CDR1 and CDR2: SQVTM, ANQGSEA. Trimming removed 8 bases at V and 1 base at J, with 11 bases between. There are 13 residues in the CDR3. The CDR3 spells CSIQKENTGELFF. In nucleotides, the CDR3 is TGCAGCATACAGAAGGAGAACACCGGGGAGCTGTTTTTT.

This clonotype has a count of ten or more. V is TRBV7-8 and J is TRBJ2-5; no clear D gene. This CDR3 has 14 amino acids. The germline V gene has CDR1 SGHVS and CDR2 FQNEAQ. V was pared by 6 bases and J by 1 base, with 12 bases between. CDR3 DNA sequence: TGTGCCAGCAGGCACTATAATCCCCAAGAGACCCAGTACTTC. As protein: CASRHYNPQETQYF.

With respect to this clonotype: This may be a read error, as it is one base from a much larger clone. CDR3: CASSQNNPSGVIGSYEQYF. The CDR3 coding sequence is TGTGCCAGCAGCCAAAATAATCCTAGCGGGGTGATCGGCTCCTACGAGCAGTACTTC. The V and J genes are TRBV4-2 and TRBJ2-7, with 9 bases identical to TRBD2. Trimming at V came to 2 bases and at J to 0 bases, leaving 14 bases not matched to a gene. Germline lookup yields CDR1 LGHNA and CDR2 YNFKEQ. The CDR3 is 19 residues long.

This chain uses TRBV11-2 with TRBJ2-3; D is unclear. V gave up 1 base and J gave up 6 bases, with 5 bases separating them. This CDR3 comprises 12 residues. Germline V gene data show CDR1 as SGHAT and CDR2 as FQNNGV. CDR3 DNA: TGTGCCAGCAGCTTAGGTTATGATACGCAGTATTTT. Amino acid sequence: CASSLGYDTQYF.

This clonotype appeared a few times. V gene TRBV5-1 combines with J gene TRBJ1-2, with D unresolved. The CDR3 is made up of 12 amino acids. The germline CDR1 and CDR2 sequences are SGHRS and YFSETQ. Between the trimmed V and J ends, which lost 4 bases and 7 bases, there was a span of 11 bases. CDR3 DNA: TGCGCCAGCAGCGACCCGAACGGTGGCTACACCTTC. This encodes CASSDPNGGYTF.

The sample holds a few counts of this clonotype. The V and J genes are TRBV6-5 and TRBJ2-7, with 8 positions matching TRBD2. The CDR3 has 14 amino acids. Per germline, CDR1 MNHEY and CDR2 SVGAGI. The junction had 7 bases not matched to a gene; V was cut back by 5 bases and J by 4 bases. The chain's CDR3 is CASSVLAESYEQYF. CDR3 nucleotides: TGTGCCAGCAGTGTACTAGCGGAGTCTTACGAGCAGTACTTC.

This clonotype was picked up a small number of times. V and J are TRBV6-1 and TRBJ2-1; D perhaps matches TRBD1 (5 bases). The V and J ends lost 2 bases and 3 bases respectively, with 14 bases between them. CDR3 size: 16 residues. Germline V lookup: CDR1 MNHNS, CDR2 SASEGT. The CDR3 nucleotides read TGTGCCAGCAGTGAATGGGTGGGGCGACTCTACAATGAGCAGTTCTTC. This gives the protein CASSEWVGRLYNEQFF.

This clonotype was found a few times. The rearrangement links TRBV5-6 to TRBJ2-3; D perhaps matches TRBD2 (6 bases). Trimming took 0 bases from V and 8 from J, leaving 19 bases between them. From germline, CDR1 is SGHDT and CDR2 YYEEEE. The CDR3 length is 16 residues. The CDR3 reads CASSLGAWGDRGTQYF. CDR3 in DNA: TGTGCCAGCAGCTTGGGAGCTTGGGGGGACCGAGGTACGCAGTATTTT.

V usage is TRBV20-1 and J usage is TRBJ2-7, with 7 bases matching TRBD1. Germline V lookup: CDR1 DFQATT, CDR2 SNEGSKA (reference sequence). CDR3 length equals 17 residues. The V segment lost 3 bases and the J segment 0 bases; nucleotides outside the gene matches: 14. CDR3 DNA sequence: TGCAGTGCTAGTGGCGATCCGGGACAGTACAGCTCCTACGAGCAGTACTTC. Its translation is CSASGDPGQYSSYEQYF.

This clonotype was recorded a few times. The chain is built from TRBV6-2 or TRBV6-3 and TRBJ2-7, with 8 positions matching TRBD2. Germline V gene lookup returns CDR1 MNHEY and CDR2 SVGEGT. Trimming removed 10 bases from V and 2 bases from J; junction bases left unmatched: 22. The CDR3 sequence is 18 residues long. In nucleotides, the CDR3 is TGTGCCACCTCGCAGAGGAAGATAAGACTAGCGATAACCTACGAGCAGTACTTC. Its translation: CATSQRKIRLAITYEQYF.

The rearrangement joins TRBV9 to TRBJ2-3; D call uncertain. There are 15 residues in the CDR3. V lost 5 bases and J lost 0, with 13 bases in between. Germline CDR1 SGDLS, CDR2 YYNGEE. CDR3 loop: CASRFISPSTDTQYF. The CDR3 coding sequence is TGTGCCAGCAGGTTTATATCCCCTAGCACAGATACGCAGTATTTT.